Following are 13 T cell receptor beta chains from one sample sequenced in a study of shared clonotypes between healthy human individuals (TCRdb year 2020). The library was produced with the immunoSEQ multiplex PCR assay. Here the immuneACCESS table is served through TCRdb, limited to in-frame sequences with V and J called. Missing clones are a known gap in these copies; in checked studies unresolved V genes cover under half, and the rest lacks a known reason. The sample profile shows 400,000 to 550,000 clones; around three quarters of them were found once. The ten most abundant clones make up approximately 12% of the sample. Sequences were obtained from PBMCs. The receptors stem from a woman between 40 and 55 years old in good health. Some clones in this sample may be carry-over from other donors' samples.

The rearrangement uses TRBV7-2 and TRBJ1-5, with TRBD1 matching 7 bases. V dropped 4 bases and J dropped 2; count of bases not matched to a gene: 5. Germline loops: CDR1 SGHTA, CDR2 FQGNSA. The CDR3 loop spans 15 amino acids. The CDR3 spells CASSYDRARNQPQHF. CDR3 coding DNA: TGTGCCAGCAGCTACGACAGGGCCCGCAATCAGCCCCAGCATTTT.

The V call is TRBV18, the J call TRBJ1-4; 8 bases agree with TRBD1. This CDR3 spans 14 amino acids. Germline V gene lookup returns CDR1 KGHSH and CDR2 LQKENI. V lost 2 bases to trimming and J lost 8 bases; unmatched junction nucleotides: 4. The CDR3 is CASSPLDRGEKLFF. CDR3 in DNA: TGTGCCAGCTCACCATTAGACAGGGGCGAAAAACTGTTTTTT.

The gene calls are TRBV4-2 and TRBJ2-2, with 8 bases aligning to TRBD2. This CDR3 comprises 18 residues. J lost 1 base, V lost 0 bases, and 7 bases had no gene match. CDR1 LGHNA and CDR2 YNFKEQ come from the germline V gene. The chain's CDR3 is CASSQDGRLAGNTGELFF. The CDR3 bases are TGTGCCAGCAGCCAAGATGGGAGGCTAGCGGGGAACACCGGGGAGCTGTTTTTT.

V is TRBV4-1 and J is TRBJ2-4, with a possible D match to TRBD2 (5 bases). Trimming cost V 0 bases and J 3 bases, with 12 bases left between them. Germline values: CDR1 MGHRA, CDR2 YSYEKL. This CDR3 spans 16 amino acids. CDR3 in amino acids: CASSQDDYSRKNIQYF. The CDR3 nucleotides are TGCGCCAGCAGCCAAGATGACTACTCCCGCAAAAACATTCAGTACTTC.

This rearrangement joins TRBV20-1 to TRBJ2-1; no reliable D call. In germline, CDR1 is DFQATT, CDR2 SNEGSKA (reference sequence). The CDR3 contains 11 residues. Trimming removed 4 bases from V and 9 bases from J, with 10 bases in between. The CDR3 region is CSAKVAVEQFF. The DNA of the CDR3 is TGCAGTGCTAAAGTGGCGGTTGAGCAGTTCTTC.

The chain couples TRBV6-4 to TRBJ2-1; tentatively, D is TRBD1 or TRBD2 (5 bases each). CDR3 size: 14 residues. CDR1 is MRHNA and CDR2 is SNTAGT in the germline V gene. V was pared by 2 bases and J by 3 bases, with 8 bases between. The CDR3 DNA reads as TGTGCCAGCAGTGACAGGGGAGACTACAATGAGCAGTTCTTC. This encodes CASSDRGDYNEQFF.

With regard to this clone: A far larger clone is one base from this, pointing to a likely read error. Other DNA sequences in the same sample also yield this CDR3. The J gene is TRBJ1-2, the V gene TRBV20-1; tentatively, D is TRBD1 (5 bases). CDR3 length equals 11 residues. CDR1 is DFQATT, CDR2 SNEGSKA, per germline (reference sequence). CDR3 bases: TGCAGTGCTGAAGGGGAGCGACGCTACACATTC. Translation gives CSAEGERRYTF.

The chain combines TRBV6-6 with TRBJ2-1; the D gene is possibly TRBD2 (5 bases). The germline CDR1 and CDR2 sequences are MNHNY and SVGAGI (reference sequence). Trimming removed 5 bases from V and 3 bases from J, with 11 bases in between. This CDR3 is 14 amino acids long. In nucleotides, the CDR3 is TGTGCCAGCAGTACACGAGGGAACTACAATGAGCAGTTCTTC. Translated: CASSTRGNYNEQFF.

This clone showed up just once. A junction boundary mismatches the germline segment, possibly from a read error. The chain joins TRBV5-1 to TRBJ2-1, with 12 bases fitting TRBD2. CDR3 length: 15 amino acids. Germline V CDR1 and CDR2: SGHRS, YFSETQ. CDR3 in amino acids: CASTLGGLAGNEQFF. The CDR3 DNA reads as TGCGCCAGCACCTTGGGGGGACTAGCGGGCAATGAGCAGTTCTTC.

This clone was detected once. V is TRBV11-1 and J is TRBJ2-3; D is ambiguous. V lost 5 bases and J 3 bases, leaving 6 bases between the germline ends. The germline V gene encodes CDR1 SGHAT and CDR2 FQDESV (reference sequence). The CDR3 sequence is 12 residues long. The CDR3 nucleotides are TGTGCCAGCAGCCGCCAAACAGATACGCAGTATTTT. It is translated as CASSRQTDTQYF.

The genes are TRBV10-3 and TRBJ1-3; D may be TRBD1 (5 bases). V lost 6 bases to trimming and J lost 0 bases, with 9 bases between them. Germline assignment: CDR1 ENHRY and CDR2 SYGVKD. CDR3 size: 14 residues. Written as DNA, the CDR3 is TGTGCCATCAGGCCGGGGGGCTCTGGAAACACCATATATTTT. It translates to CAIRPGGSGNTIYF.

This clone has just one count. This chain connects TRBV2 to TRBJ2-1, with D perhaps assigned TRBD1 or TRBD2 (5 bases each). The CDR3 is 14 amino acids. CDR1 and CDR2 (germline): SNHLY, FYNNEI. Trimming pared 6 bases from V and 12 bases from J, leaving 21 bases between. The CDR3 DNA sequence: TGTGCCAGCAGCAAGCTTAGAGGGGATGAGGCGCAGTTCTTC. Its translation: CASSKLRGDEAQFF. The full variable domain, its missing parts supplied by reference TRBV2 and TRBJ2-1, is EPEVTQTPSHQVTQMGQEVILRCVPISNHLYFYWYRQILGQKVEFLVSFYNNEISEKSEIFDDQFSVERPDGSNFTLKIRSTKLEDSAMYFCASSKLRGDEAQFFGPGTRLTVL.

This chain links TRBV19 with TRBJ1-1; D is ambiguous. V lost 3 bases and J lost 3, with 5 bases in between. In germline, CDR1 is LNHDA, CDR2 SQIVND (reference sequence). CDR3 size: 12 residues. In DNA, the CDR3 is TGTGCCAGTAGTATGTTACACACTGAAGCTTTCTTT. Amino acids: CASSMLHTEAFF.